This record looks at one T cell receptor (beta chain) sequence and its context. Its antigen is not identified. The data were taken from a study of CD8 T cells in ankylosing spondylitis. The study, taken as a whole, reports: Reportedly, matched ankylosing spondylitis synovial fluid was significantly enriched for disease-linked clones. For ankylosing spondylitis blood, a TCR beta motif of 7 or 8 highly homologous variants appeared characteristic.

In TCRdb, the 5' RACE reads were re-called with MiXCR into one record per CDR3 protein. This sample carries around 770,000 distinct CDR3 sequences, under 20% of them seen once, and the ten largest clones take around 19%. The CDR3 runs to 15 residues. CDR1 MDHEN and CDR2 SYDVKM come from the germline V gene. Trimming shortened V by 5 bases and J by 3 bases, and 14 bases separated the two germline ends. The clonotype originates from a male donor with ankylosing spondylitis. This chain links TRBV28 with TRBJ1-5; D is uncertain. The specimen sequenced was blood, either unsorted or a sorted T cell fraction (not recorded which). Here the CDR3 DNA reads TGTGCCAGCAGTCCCCCCGTGGGGTCCAATCAGCCCCAGCATTTT. Protein product: CASSPPVGSNQPQHF.